The T cell receptor (beta chain) described here comes from a study of Graves' ophthalmopathy and Graves' hyperthyroidism. Study observations and caveats: Most expanded clonotypes from thyroid (those above 0.001 frequency) were also found in blood.

As for this clonotype: Its antigen is not known.

This CDR3 is 15 amino acids long. The ends were cut back, 4 bases at V and 0 bases at J, with 12 bases in the middle. The germline V gene has CDR1 MDHEN and CDR2 SYDVKM. The authors amplified TCR beta CDR3 regions from RNA transcripts. RT-PCR was first run with HTBI primers, then multiplex PCR in a second round. TCRdb independently ran MiXCR on the multiplex PCR reads; one entry per CDR3 protein. The sample holds 740,000 or so distinct CDR3 sequences, around 40% seen once. This receptor was obtained from an adult man with Graves' ophthalmopathy. The sequenced sample consisted of peripheral blood. The rearrangement uses TRBV28 and TRBJ1-2; D is uncertain. CDR3 DNA sequence: TGTGCCAGCAGTTCCCCCGGCAGAGCTAACTATGGCTACACCTTC. Protein: CASSSPGRANYGYTF.